This TCR beta chain was sequenced for a study of molecular identifiers for immune sequencing clone quantification. Germline loops: CDR1 PRHDT, CDR2 FYEKMQ (reference sequence). The CDR3 runs to 15 residues. About this clonotype itself: A much larger clone differs by one base, so this may be a read error.

TCRdb itself ran the PCR reads through MiXCR, one entry per CDR3 protein. The table lists under 350,000 distinct CDR3 sequences, under 25% of them singletons. The source is a human donor in good health. Some libraries in this study had Jurkat cell RNA spiked in. This chain uses TRBV13 with TRBJ2-3; 8 bases line up with TRBD1. The sequenced material came from naive CD8+ T cells from blood, with Jurkat cell RNA spiked in. Documented subset: FACS-sorted CD8+CD4-CCR7+CD45RA+ naive T cells. The DNA for the CDR3 is TGTGCCAGCAGCGGCCGGGACAGGCACACAGGTACGCAGTATTTT. The encoded protein is CASSGRDRHTGTQYF.